One T cell receptor beta chain is described in this entry. Its antigen is still unknown. The second PCR ran about 7 to 12 cycles with a sample-barcoded 5' primer and J-beta primers. Every individual sample yielded 2.5 million or more paired-end reads (each containing CDR3). From the 5' RACE reads, TCRdb called clonotypes with MiXCR, one entry per CDR3 protein. This sample has roughly 1,500,000 distinct CDR3 sequences; roughly 32% occur once, and the top ten carry around 10%. These data are taken from a study of blood T cells in healthy people across ages. Overall study results and limits: Older individuals had lower TCR beta diversity per million T cells (the decline was roughly linear). Compared with aged donors, long-lived donors showed fewer expanded clones, suggesting selection.

Per sample, a minimum of 6 million PBMCs were isolated. Sequenced sample: blood. The source is a woman between 25 and 40 years old in good health.

The CDR3 nucleotides are TGCGCCAGCAGCTTACTAGCGGGGGGGCCGAGTGAGACCCAGTACTTC. Its translation is CASSLLAGGPSETQYF. This chain joins TRBV5-1 and TRBJ2-5, with 13 bases fitting TRBD2. Germline CDR1 SGHRS, CDR2 YFSETQ. CDR3 size: 16 residues. Germline trimming cut 2 bases from V and 5 bases from J; bases unmatched to any gene: 6.